This T cell receptor (beta chain) is from a study of T cell clonality in common variable immunodeficiency. Study observations and caveats: T cell subpopulation sequencing would be needed to explain CVID clonality. Links between repertoire features and CVID complications were heterogeneity-limited. Compared with healthy controls, CVID subjects showed increased TCRbeta clonality, mostly in about a third. CVID subjects shared fewer TCRbeta clones than healthy controls did. Fewer deletions and N-nucleotide insertions were reportedly seen in common variable immunodeficiency TCR beta sequences.

For this clone: The antigen remains unidentified. The CDR3 extends 3 residues past the end of the read, so its final part is completed from the germline J gene.

The CDR3 runs to 13 residues. The germline CDR1 and CDR2 sequences are KGHSH and LQKENI. Trimming took 3 bases from V and 1 from J, leaving 6 bases between them. Using immunoSEQ multiplex PCR, the repertoire was profiled, and TCRdb retains in-frame clones only, with some absent. The profile covers approximately 17,000 clones, none occurring a single time. Sequenced: peripheral blood mononuclear cells. The clonotype originates from a human donor with common variable immunodeficiency. This rearrangement joins TRBV18 to TRBJ2-5; no definite D call. The part of the CDR3 DNA that was read is TGTGCCAGCTCACCGAGGCTCCAAGAGACC. Residues: CASSPRLQET. The CDR3 as a whole reads CASSPRLQETQYF.